This T cell receptor beta chain was identified in a study of T cell changes during pregnancy in multiple sclerosis. Here immunoSEQ multiplex PCR was the method, and the copy in TCRdb shows in-frame clones only, minus some. The sample includes around 72,000 clones, roughly 89% of them seen just once. Germline V gives CDR1 MNHEY, CDR2 SVGAGI. Trimming left V 6 bases short and J 1 base short, with 9 bases between. CDR3 size: 13 residues. The receptor comes from a female donor in good health, enrolled as a control in a pregnancy study. The specimen was peripheral blood, collected in the third trimester of pregnancy. The rearrangement uses TRBV6-5 and TRBJ1-2; maybe TRBD1 (6 bases). CDR3 residues: CASRQGGNYGYTF. CDR3 bases: TGTGCCAGCAGGCAAGGGGGTAACTATGGCTACACCTTC.